The present T cell receptor (beta chain) was sequenced within a study of cytomegalovirus exposure and HLA in healthy donors. A word on this clone: As yet, its antigen is unknown.

It was with 60 Vbeta and 13 Jbeta primers that the PCR ran. Assay used: immunoSEQ multiplex PCR; TCRdb lists only in-frame clones, some missing. The sample holds 170,000 or so clones, roughly 80% seen once. This CDR3 has 16 amino acids. V gave up 4 bases and J gave up 4 bases; unmatched junction bases: 9. In germline, CDR1 is SGHTS, CDR2 YDEGEE. Notes on the study in general: Several of the most significant clusters appeared linked to common viral pathogens, based on a later analysis. There were fewer than 200 TCR beta chains listed as cytomegalovirus-associated.

Sequenced sample: PBMCs. The clonotype was recovered from a man younger than 35 in good health and CMV-seronegative. The V and J genes are TRBV5-8 and TRBJ2-1; TRBD1 agrees at 9 bases. CDR3 in amino acids: CASSLGTGRSYNEQFF. The CDR3 DNA reads as TGTGCCAGCAGCCTGGGGACAGGGCGAAGTTACAATGAGCAGTTCTTC. Using reference TRBV5-8 and TRBJ2-1 for the parts outside the CDR3, the full variable domain is EAGVTQSPTHLIKTRGQQATLRCSPISGHTSVYWYQQALGLGLQFLLWYDEGEERNRGNFPPRFSGRQFPNYSSELNVNALELEDSALYLCASSLGTGRSYNEQFFGPGTRLTVL.